These 15 T cell receptor beta chains were sequenced from one sample in a study of blood T cell repertoires in COVID-19. Sequencing was performed with immunoSEQ multiplex PCR; in TCRdb, only in-frame clones are kept and a portion is missing. The sample consists of about 300,000 clones, roughly 89% of them appearing once. What was sequenced was PBMCs or T cells enriched from blood (not recorded which). The origin of the receptors is a woman aged 50 to 65 who had been exposed to COVID-19.

The count of this clone is one. The chain uses TRBV2 and TRBJ2-5; no clear D. The CDR3 has 14 amino acids. Deletions cut 7 bases from V and 5 bases from J, with 17 bases between. CDR1 and CDR2 (germline): SNHLY, FYNNEI. CDR3 region: CASKFRVSEETQYF. DNA of the CDR3: TGTGCCAGCAAGTTTCGGGTTTCTGAGGAGACCCAGTACTTC.

The V call is TRBV19, the J call TRBJ2-1, with 7 bases identical to TRBD2. J was trimmed by 4 bases and V by 4 bases; bases with no gene match: 7. CDR3 size: 15 residues. Looked up from germline, CDR1 is LNHDA and CDR2 is SQIVND (reference sequence). The CDR3 coding sequence is TGTGCCAGTAGTAGCGGGGGAGCTGGATACAATGAGCAGTTCTTC. Its translation: CASSSGGAGYNEQFF. Full variable domain (missing parts from reference TRBV19 and TRBJ2-1): DGGITQSPKYLFRKEGQNVTLSCEQNLNHDAMYWYRQDPGQGLRLIYYSQIVNDFQKGDIAEGYSVSREKKESFPLTVTSAQKNPTAFYLCASSSGGAGYNEQFFGPGTRLTVL.

The chain couples TRBV9 to TRBJ2-1, with 8 bases fitting TRBD2. CDR1 SGDLS and CDR2 YYNGEE come from the germline V gene. J gave up 1 base and V 4 bases, and 10 bases lay outside the gene matches. The CDR3 contains 17 residues. The CDR3 DNA follows: TGTGCCAGCAGCCCCCCTAGCGGGCAAACTTCCTACAATGAGCAGTTCTTC. Its translation: CASSPPSGQTSYNEQFF.

The V and J genes are TRBV7-2 and TRBJ2-1; D is possibly TRBD1 (6 bases). Germline lookup yields CDR1 SGHTA and CDR2 FQGNSA. V was cut by 1 base and J by 0 bases, with 7 bases left in between. This CDR3 has 15 residues. CDR3 amino acids: CASSLGQASYNEQFF. CDR3 DNA sequence: TGTGCCAGCAGCTTAGGACAGGCCTCCTACAATGAGCAGTTCTTC.

The chain recombines TRBV2 with TRBJ1-3; maybe TRBD1 (5 bases). Trimming took 6 bases from V and 2 from J, leaving 11 bases between them. The CDR3 runs 14 residues. CDR1 and CDR2 (germline): SNHLY, FYNNEI. In nucleotides, the CDR3 is TGTGCCAGCAGAAAGGGGCAGCCTGGAAACACCATATATTTT. Its protein product is CASRKGQPGNTIYF. Filled out from reference TRBV2 and TRBJ1-3, the complete variable domain reads EPEVTQTPSHQVTQMGQEVILRCVPISNHLYFYWYRQILGQKVEFLVSFYNNEISEKSEIFDDQFSVERPDGSNFTLKIRSTKLEDSAMYFCASRKGQPGNTIYFGEGSWLTVV.

This clone was picked up one time. The chain recombines TRBV28 with TRBJ2-7, with 8 positions matching TRBD1. This CDR3 region has 14 residues. Trimming removed 3 bases from V and 6 bases from J; junction bases left unmatched: 7. The V gene's germline CDR1 is MDHEN and CDR2 SYDVKM. CDR3 amino acids: CASSFTGQGAEQYF. The CDR3 region has the DNA TGTGCCAGCAGTTTCACCGGACAGGGAGCCGAGCAGTACTTC. The variable domain in full, with the rest retrieved from reference TRBV28 and TRBJ2-7, is DVKVTQSSRYLVKRTGEKVFLECVQDMDHENMFWYRQDPGLGLRLIYFSYDVKMKEKGDIPEGYSVSREKKERFSLILESASTNQTSMYLCASSFTGQGAEQYFGPGTRLTVT.

The J gene is TRBJ2-6, the V gene TRBV7-8; the match to TRBD1 covers 8 bases. V lost 2 bases and J lost 4; bases outside the gene matches: 7. This CDR3 is built from 17 residues. CDR1 is SGHVS and CDR2 is FQNEAQ in the germline V gene. CDR3 in amino acids: CASSLPHRGYGANVLTF. For the CDR3, the DNA is TGTGCCAGCAGCTTACCTCACAGGGGGTACGGGGCCAACGTCCTGACTTTC.

For this clone: One end of the junction does not line up with germline, which may come from a read error. The rearrangement links TRBV29-1 to TRBJ2-1; D is unresolved. This CDR3 is 11 amino acids long. Germline loops: CDR1 SQVTM, CDR2 ANQGSEA. The CDR3 region has the DNA TGCAGCGTTAGACTCTACGATGAGCAGTTCTTC. Translation: CSVRLYDEQFF.

The chain is built from TRBV6-5 and TRBJ2-7; perhaps TRBD1 as D (6 bases). Trimming stripped 6 bases from V and 2 bases from J, with 11 bases between. The germline V gene has CDR1 MNHEY and CDR2 SVGAGI. CDR3 size: 13 residues. Here the CDR3 DNA reads TGTGCCAGCAGGGCAGGGGCAACCTACGAGCAGTACTTC. As protein: CASRAGATYEQYF.

In its sample, this clone was seen a few times. The genes are TRBV18 and TRBJ2-3; 7 bases are shared with TRBD1. The CDR3 contains 15 residues. Trimming removed 3 bases from V and 4 bases from J; junction bases left unmatched: 7. The germline V gene encodes CDR1 KGHSH and CDR2 LQKENI. Here the CDR3 DNA reads TGTGCCAGCTCACCGGGACAGTCTTTGGCAGATACGCAGTATTTT. It translates to CASSPGQSLADTQYF.

V usage is TRBV4-1 and J usage is TRBJ2-3; D gene uncertain. The V gene's germline CDR1 is MGHRA and CDR2 YSYEKL. This CDR3 is 17 amino acids long. Trimming stripped 1 base from V and 4 bases from J, with 18 bases between. This chain's CDR3 is CASSQVSPTGTSDTQYF. DNA for the CDR3: TGCGCCAGCAGCCAAGTAAGCCCGACTGGCACCTCAGATACGCAGTATTTT.

The rearrangement links TRBV19 to TRBJ2-7, with D maybe TRBD2 (5 bases). This CDR3 has 13 residues. V lost 0 bases, J lost 7 bases, and 10 bases lay in between. Germline lookup yields CDR1 LNHDA and CDR2 SQIVND (reference sequence). The CDR3 spells CASSIDRGVEQYF. CDR3 DNA sequence: TGTGCCAGTAGTATAGACCGGGGAGTGGAGCAGTACTTC.

The chain recombines TRBV19 with TRBJ1-3; a possible D gene is TRBD1 (6 bases). V was pared by 11 bases and J by 0 bases, with 23 bases between. The CDR3 consists of 17 residues. Germline CDR1 LNHDA, CDR2 SQIVND (reference sequence). Here the CDR3 reads CACTGQGVMSSGNTIYF. The CDR3 region has the DNA TGTGCCTGCACGGGACAAGGGGTTATGAGCTCTGGAAACACCATATATTTT.

The CDR3, as DNA: TGCGCCAGCAGCCAAAACCTAATAGCCAAAAACATTCAGTACTTC. Its translation: CASSQNLIAKNIQYF. The genes are TRBV4-1 and TRBJ2-4; no definite D call. This CDR3 contains 15 residues. Germline-derived CDR1 and CDR2 are MGHRA and YSYEKL. Between the trimmed V and J ends, which lost 2 bases and 0 bases, there was a span of 8 bases.

V gene TRBV2 combines with J gene TRBJ1-5, with D possibly matching TRBD1 (6 bases). Trimming removed 4 bases from V and 6 bases from J, with 13 bases in between. Germline V lookup: CDR1 SNHLY, CDR2 FYNNEI. The CDR3 totals 14 residues. The CDR3 DNA sequence: TGTGCCAGCAGTGCAGGGGTAAGGGGTCAGCCCCAGCATTTT. Residues: CASSAGVRGQPQHF.